Presented here are 3 T cell receptor beta chains from one specimen sequenced in a study of T cell responses to AZD1222 COVID-19 vaccine. The method was immunoSEQ multiplex PCR; TCRdb's version includes in-frame clones alone and lacks a portion of them. There are around 80,000 clones in the sample; 80% to 90% occur only once, and about 9.4% lies in the top ten. Specimen: peripheral blood, collected 28 days after the second AZD1222 dose. The receptor set was obtained from an adult who received the AZD1222 COVID-19 vaccine.

The CDR3 region has the DNA TGTGCCAGTAGGCCGGGGAACACCGGGGAGCTGTTTTTT. This encodes CASRPGNTGELFF. This chain uses TRBV19 with TRBJ2-2, with D hard to call. There are 13 residues in the CDR3. Germline V gene lookup returns CDR1 LNHDA and CDR2 SQIVND (reference sequence). V lost 6 bases to trimming and J lost 1 base, with 6 bases between them.

The chain is built from TRBV6-6 and TRBJ2-5, with D uncertain. The V end was cut by 7 bases, the J end by 0 bases, with 9 bases between. Germline V lookup: CDR1 MNHNY, CDR2 SVGAGI (reference sequence). The CDR3 is 13 amino acids. This CDR3 is CASTPRYQETQYF. The CDR3 region has the DNA TGTGCCAGCACCCCAAGGTACCAAGAGACCCAGTACTTC.

DNA of the CDR3: TGTGCCAGCAGCTTAAAAGGTTTTTCTGGTTCGGGCCATGAAGCTTTCTTT. Translated: CASSLKGFSGSGHEAFF. This rearrangement joins TRBV7-9 to TRBJ1-1; D ambiguous. V was shortened by 2 bases and J by 7 bases, with 23 bases between the two germline ends. The CDR3 has 17 residues. CDR1 SEHNR and CDR2 FQNEAQ come from the germline V gene (reference sequence).